This section outlines one TCR beta chain sequence together with its context. V was clipped by 3 bases and J by 2 bases; unmatched bases: 3. Germline V gene sequence: CDR1 MGHRA, CDR2 YSYEKL. This CDR3 is 14 amino acids long. The sample comes from a study of blood T cell repertoires in COVID-19. The repertoire was sequenced with immunoSEQ multiplex PCR; TCRdb's copy has only in-frame clones and lacks some. The data show 350,000 to 450,000 clones, less than 90% seen once. The sequence came from a woman aged 55-70 years with COVID-19, enrolled during active disease. The chain links TRBV4-1 to TRBJ2-7, with TRBD1 matching 8 bases. The sample was peripheral blood. CDR3 loop: CASSHDRGPYEQYF. In nucleotides, the CDR3 is TGCGCCAGCAGCCATGACAGGGGACCCTACGAGCAGTACTTC.